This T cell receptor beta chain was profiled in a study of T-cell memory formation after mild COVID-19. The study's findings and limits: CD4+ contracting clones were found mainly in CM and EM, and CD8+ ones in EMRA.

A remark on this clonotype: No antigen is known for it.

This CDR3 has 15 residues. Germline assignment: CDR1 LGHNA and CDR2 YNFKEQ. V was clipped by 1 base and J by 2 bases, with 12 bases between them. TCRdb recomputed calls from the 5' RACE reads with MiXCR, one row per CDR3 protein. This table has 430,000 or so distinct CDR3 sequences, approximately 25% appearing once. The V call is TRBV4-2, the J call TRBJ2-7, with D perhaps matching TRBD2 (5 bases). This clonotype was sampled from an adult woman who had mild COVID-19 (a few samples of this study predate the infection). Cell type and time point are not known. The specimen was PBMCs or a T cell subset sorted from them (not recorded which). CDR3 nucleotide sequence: TGTGCCAGCAGCCAAGTTGAGGGAGTGACCTACGAGCAGTACTTC. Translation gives CASSQVEGVTYEQYF.